This TCR beta chain came from a study of Ad26.COV2.S vaccination and SARS-CoV-2 variants. Sample treatment: roughly 18 received Ad26.COV2.S at low or high dose, single or two shots; roughly 5 received placebo; per-sample allocation not given. Samples analyzed were those drawn on day 63 after the first vaccine or placebo injection. Some clones are missing from TCRdb's copy, which holds only in-frame ones; the method was immunoSEQ multiplex PCR. This sample carries around 380,000 clones, approximately 90% of them seen once, and the ten largest clones take 3.5%. The TCR comes from a person aged 18-60 years who received the Ad26.COV2.S COVID-19 vaccine or a placebo. Sequencing used peripheral blood, obtained in a trial of Ad26.COV2.S vaccine versus placebo.

The CDR3 loop is CASKGPNTEAFF. DNA of the CDR3: TGTGCCAGCAAGGGGCCGAACACTGAAGCTTTCTTT. This chain links TRBV9 with TRBJ1-1; tentatively, D is TRBD1 (5 bases). CDR1 is SGDLS and CDR2 is YYNGEE in the germline V gene. The CDR3 length is 12 residues. V lost 6 bases and J 1 base, leaving 7 bases between the germline ends.